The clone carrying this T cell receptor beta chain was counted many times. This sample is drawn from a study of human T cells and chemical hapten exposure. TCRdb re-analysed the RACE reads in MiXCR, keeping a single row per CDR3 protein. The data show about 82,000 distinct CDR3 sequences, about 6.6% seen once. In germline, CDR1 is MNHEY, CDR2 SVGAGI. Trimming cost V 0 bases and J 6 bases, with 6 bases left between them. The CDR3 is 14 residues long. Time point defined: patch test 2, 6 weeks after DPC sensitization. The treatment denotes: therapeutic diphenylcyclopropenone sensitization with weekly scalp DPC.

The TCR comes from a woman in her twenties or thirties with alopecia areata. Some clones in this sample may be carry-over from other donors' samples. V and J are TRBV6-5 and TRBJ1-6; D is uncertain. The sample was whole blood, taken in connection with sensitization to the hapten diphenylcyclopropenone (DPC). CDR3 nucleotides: TGTGCCAGCAGTTACTCGACGTCTAATTCACCCCTCCACTTT. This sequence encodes CASSYSTSNSPLHF.